Shown below are 27 T cell receptor beta chains from a single sample sequenced in a study of identical twins. MiXCR, run by TCRdb on the 5' RACE reads, gives a single entry per CDR3 protein. The repertoire holds about 220,000 distinct CDR3 sequences, with 7.5% as singletons. Separately, the same data were catalogued under a study of yellow fever vaccine responses in identical twins.

Sequenced material: memory (CD45RO+) T cells sorted from blood. All receptors derive from a woman in her late teens or twenties in good health.

This clonotype was detected a few times. In DNA form, the CDR3 reads TGTGCCAGCTCACCAGCCGAAAAAGGAAGGGGCTACACCTTC. Its translation: CASSPAEKGRGYTF. The chain recombines TRBV18 with TRBJ1-2; unclear D gene. V lost 2 bases, J lost 8 bases, and 15 bases lay in between. The CDR3 spans 14 residues. Germline V CDR1 and CDR2: KGHSH, LQKENI.

The J gene is TRBJ2-6, the V gene TRBV6-2 or TRBV6-3; 7 nucleotides match TRBD1. V shed 6 bases and J 2 bases; nucleotides not matched to a gene: 7. CDR3 size: 16 residues. The germline V gene encodes CDR1 MNHEY and CDR2 SVGEGT. CDR3 protein: CASSLTGWAGANVLTF. The DNA for the CDR3 is TGTGCCAGCAGCCTGACAGGGTGGGCTGGGGCCAACGTCCTGACTTTC.

This clonotype appeared a few times. J is TRBJ2-1 and V is TRBV10-3, with 9 positions matching TRBD2. The V gene end was trimmed by 4 bases and the J gene end by 10 bases; junction bases not matched to a gene: 8. Per the germline V gene, CDR1 is ENHRY and CDR2 is SYGVKD. This CDR3 is 14 amino acids long. The CDR3 region is CAISVDLAGLEQFF. Here the CDR3 DNA reads TGTGCCATCAGTGTTGATCTAGCGGGGCTCGAGCAGTTCTTC.

At least ten counts were recorded for this clonotype. V gene TRBV7-2 combines with J gene TRBJ1-4; D perhaps matches TRBD1 (5 bases). The V and J ends lost 2 bases and 8 bases respectively, with 9 bases between them. Germline CDR1 and CDR2: SGHTA and FQGNSA. This CDR3 region has 13 residues. The CDR3 loop reads CASSLQWGEKLFF. The CDR3 coding sequence is TGTGCCAGCAGCTTACAATGGGGCGAAAAACTGTTTTTT.

This clonotype turned up a few times. The rearrangement links TRBV7-2 to TRBJ1-4; maybe TRBD1 (5 bases). The CDR3 sequence is 15 residues long. V lost 1 base and J 8 bases, leaving 14 bases between the germline ends. Germline lookup yields CDR1 SGHTA and CDR2 FQGNSA. The CDR3 DNA reads as TGTGCCAGCAGCTTAGAACGCGGGGGTGGGGAAAAACTGTTTTTT. Amino acid sequence: CASSLERGGGEKLFF.

This clonotype was seen a few times. The junction differs from germline at one of its ends, possibly a read error. The chain employs TRBV7-7 and TRBJ2-5; no clear D. CDR3 length equals 13 residues. Germline CDR1 SSHAT, CDR2 FNYEAQ (reference sequence). The CDR3 reads CASSFTSYGTQYF. The CDR3, as DNA: TGTGCTAGCAGCTTTACATCCTACGGGACCCAGTACTTC.

This clonotype was seen only a few times. The genes are TRBV7-2 and TRBJ1-4; 11 bases align to TRBD1. The CDR3 loop spans 15 amino acids. The V and J ends lost 5 bases and 2 bases, in that order; junction bases with no gene match: 1. CDR1 and CDR2 from the germline V gene are SGHTA and FQGNSA. CDR3 coding DNA: TGTGCCAGCAGCGGACAGGGGGCGACTAATGAAAAACTGTTTTTT. Residues: CASSGQGATNEKLFF.

Ten or more counts support this clonotype. The J gene is TRBJ1-1, the V gene TRBV5-1; TRBD1 agrees at 10 bases. Germline V gene lookup returns CDR1 SGHRS and CDR2 YFSETQ. This CDR3 has 17 residues. Trimming removed 4 bases from V and 5 bases from J; junction bases left unmatched: 14. In nucleotides, the CDR3 is TGCGCCAGCAGCCTCGGTAGACAGGGGGCCGGTAGTACTGAAGCTTTCTTT. Translation gives CASSLGRQGAGSTEAFF.

This clonotype has just a few counts. V is TRBV7-8 and J is TRBJ1-2; D remains ambiguous. Per the germline V gene, CDR1 is SGHVS and CDR2 is FQNEAQ. CDR3 size: 12 residues. V lost 5 bases and J lost 6, with 10 bases in between. CDR3 protein: CASSRDRDGYTF. Here the CDR3 DNA reads TGTGCCAGCAGCAGGGATAGAGATGGCTACACCTTC.

This clonotype was observed many times. The chain carries TRBV5-1 and TRBJ2-3, with 13 bases that match TRBD2. Germline values: CDR1 SGHRS, CDR2 YFSETQ. The CDR3 is 17 amino acids. Trimming cost V 4 bases and J 6 bases; bases outside gene matches: 11. This CDR3 is CASSHETSGRARDTQYF. CDR3 bases: TGCGCCAGCAGCCATGAAACTAGCGGGAGGGCCCGCGATACGCAGTATTTT.

This clonotype has more than one count but fewer than ten. J is TRBJ2-7 and V is TRBV7-9; tentative D call: TRBD1 (5 bases). Germline V gene lookup returns CDR1 SEHNR and CDR2 FQNEAQ (reference sequence). Between the trimmed V and J ends, which lost 2 bases and 5 bases, there was a span of 13 bases. CDR3 length: 14 amino acids. The chain's CDR3 is CASSLSATVDEQYF. DNA for the CDR3: TGTGCCAGCAGCTTATCTGCGACAGTAGACGAGCAGTACTTC. The full variable domain, rest sourced from reference TRBV7-9 and TRBJ2-7, is DTGVSQNPRHKITKRGQNVTFRCDPISEHNRLYWYRQTLGQGPEFLTYFQNEAQLEKSRLLSDRFSAERPKGSFSTLEIQRTEQGDSAMYLCASSLSATVDEQYFGPGTRLTVT.

This clonotype appeared a few times. The chain recombines TRBV18 with TRBJ2-3; no firm D call. This CDR3 spans 17 amino acids. Germline CDR1 is KGHSH and CDR2 is LQKENI. Trimming took off 3 bases at V and 3 bases at J, with 19 bases between the two ends. CDR3 residues: CASSPQTDIATTDTQYF. The CDR3 DNA reads as TGTGCCAGCTCACCCCAAACCGACATAGCAACGACAGATACGCAGTATTTT.

This clonotype appeared many times. The genes are TRBV9 and TRBJ2-2; D remains ambiguous. This CDR3 is 15 amino acids long. Germline V lookup: CDR1 SGDLS, CDR2 YYNGEE. V dropped 0 bases and J dropped 3 bases, with 9 bases sitting between them. The CDR3 spells CASSVGIDYTGELFF. The CDR3 nucleotides are TGTGCCAGCAGCGTAGGGATTGATTACACCGGGGAGCTGTTTTTT.

This clonotype has a handful of counts. The chain carries TRBV28 and TRBJ2-5; 10 bases map to TRBD2. Trimming at V came to 1 base and at J to 8 bases, leaving 10 bases not matched to a gene. Germline V gene lookup returns CDR1 MDHEN and CDR2 SYDVKM. The CDR3 contains 16 residues. The CDR3 loop is CASSLYASGGGGTQYF. For the CDR3, the DNA is TGTGCCAGCAGTTTATATGCCAGCGGGGGGGGAGGAACCCAGTACTTC.

The rearrangement joins TRBV7-9 to TRBJ2-7, with D possibly TRBD2 on 6 matching bases. V lost 4 bases and J 2 bases, leaving 9 bases between the germline ends. The CDR3 covers 13 residues. Germline CDR1 and CDR2: SEHNR and FQNEAQ (reference sequence). CDR3 region: CASSSTSTYEQYF. CDR3 DNA: TGTGCCAGCAGCTCGACTAGTACCTACGAGCAGTACTTC.

The sample holds many counts of this clonotype. The chain has TRBV7-2 and TRBJ1-5; 9 positions agree with TRBD1. V lost 5 bases, J lost 6 bases, and 14 bases stayed unmatched. Per germline, CDR1 SGHTA and CDR2 FQGNSA. This CDR3 is 17 amino acids long. CDR3 protein: CASSESPGTGIGQPQHF. CDR3 bases: TGTGCCAGCAGCGAAAGTCCCGGGACAGGGATCGGTCAGCCCCAGCATTTT.

Points on this clonotype: A much larger clone lies one base from this, so it may be a read error. The chain recombines TRBV24-1 with TRBJ2-4; D remains ambiguous. Trimming took off 0 bases at V and 1 base at J, with 9 bases between the two ends. This CDR3 contains 16 residues. Germline CDR1 and CDR2: KGHDR and SFDVKD. The CDR3 bases are TGTGCCACCAGTGATTTGCGGGTGATGGCCAAAAACATTCAGTACTTC. As protein: CATSDLRVMAKNIQYF.

This sequence joins TRBV25-1 and TRBJ1-2, with D unclear. CDR1 and CDR2 (germline): MGHDK, SYGVNS. There are 9 residues in the CDR3. V was clipped by 6 bases and J by 10 bases, with 6 bases between them. The CDR3 sequence is CASSQDYTF. The CDR3 bases are TGTGCCAGCAGCCAGGACTACACCTTC.

V gene TRBV7-3 combines with J gene TRBJ1-3, with 12 positions matching TRBD1. From germline, CDR1 is SGHTA and CDR2 FQGTGA. J was trimmed by 1 base and V by 1 base; bases with no gene match: 8. The CDR3 is 19 residues long. The CDR3 nucleotides read TGTGCCAGCAGCTTAAGGGCCCCGGGACAGGGGGCGTCTGGAAACACCATATATTTT. Amino acid sequence: CASSLRAPGQGASGNTIYF.

The chain combines TRBV28 with TRBJ2-3; D not certain. Per germline, CDR1 MDHEN and CDR2 SYDVKM. V was shortened by 3 bases and J by 2 bases, with 12 bases between the two germline ends. The CDR3 has 15 amino acids. The chain's CDR3 is CASSFGIRDTDTQYF. Written as DNA, the CDR3 is TGTGCCAGCAGTTTTGGGATAAGGGACACAGATACGCAGTATTTT.

This clonotype has a handful of counts. The rearrangement uses TRBV30 and TRBJ1-6; 8 bases map to TRBD1. The CDR3 totals 14 residues. From germline, CDR1 is GTSNPN and CDR2 SVGIG (reference sequence). J was trimmed by 4 bases and V by 5 bases; bases with no gene match: 4. CDR3 DNA sequence: TGTGCCTGGCGGGGACAGGTATATAATTCACCCCTCCACTTT. This sequence encodes CAWRGQVYNSPLHF.

The table lists this clonotype with many counts. The rearrangement links TRBV5-6 to TRBJ2-7, with 8 nucleotides matching TRBD1. Germline CDR1 SGHDT, CDR2 YYEEEE. The CDR3 is 12 amino acids. The V and J ends lost 7 bases and 3 bases, in that order; junction bases with no gene match: 3. This chain's CDR3 is CASGQGIYEQYF. The DNA of the CDR3 is TGTGCCAGCGGACAGGGTATCTACGAGCAGTACTTC.

This chain links TRBV6-1 with TRBJ2-1; D uncertain. V dropped 0 bases and J dropped 4 bases, with 13 bases sitting between them. CDR3 length: 16 amino acids. CDR1 and CDR2 from the germline V gene are MNHNS and SASEGT. This chain's CDR3 is CASSEAMGILYNEQFF. As DNA, the CDR3 is TGTGCCAGCAGTGAAGCGATGGGGATATTGTACAATGAGCAGTTCTTC.

This chain uses TRBV3-1 with TRBJ2-4; D might be TRBD1 (5 bases). Trimming took off 2 bases at V and 7 bases at J, with 18 bases between the two ends. The CDR3 loop spans 16 amino acids. Germline V gene sequence: CDR1 LGHDT, CDR2 YNNKEL (reference sequence). The CDR3 protein is CASSQPRLSKGNIQYF. CDR3 nucleotide sequence: TGTGCCAGCAGCCAACCTAGACTCTCCAAGGGGAACATTCAGTACTTC.

In its sample, this clonotype was seen many times. The chain recombines TRBV7-2 with TRBJ2-2; no firm D call. The length of the CDR3 is 14 residues. V lost 3 bases to trimming and J lost 6 bases, with 11 bases between them. Germline loops: CDR1 SGHTA, CDR2 FQGNSA. This CDR3 reads CASSLGFGPGELFF. The CDR3 bases are TGTGCCAGCAGCTTGGGTTTCGGACCCGGGGAGCTGTTTTTT.

The J gene is TRBJ2-3, the V gene TRBV5-1; TRBD1 agrees at 9 bases. CDR1 is SGHRS and CDR2 is YFSETQ in the germline V gene. J gave up 0 bases and V 2 bases, and 13 bases lay outside the gene matches. CDR3 length: 19 amino acids. CDR3 coding DNA: TGCGCCAGCAGCTTACAGGGGGCCAAAAAACACACTAGCACAGATACGCAGTATTTT. Protein: CASSLQGAKKHTSTDTQYF.

Many counts were recorded for this clonotype. The chain is built from TRBV12-3 or TRBV12-4 and TRBJ2-5; 10 bases fit TRBD1. Unmatched junction bases numbered 8, after V lost 5 bases and J lost 5 bases. This CDR3 spans 15 amino acids. The CDR3 is CASSPGQGGLETQYF. The DNA for the CDR3 is TGTGCCAGCAGTCCCGGACAGGGGGGGCTGGAGACCCAGTACTTC.